Described below is a single T cell receptor (beta chain) sequence and its context. Its antigen is still unknown. The data were obtained in a study of response to subunit inactivated influenza vaccine. TCRdb ran MiXCR on the RT-PCR reads and lists one entry per CDR3 protein. The table records under 500,000 distinct CDR3 sequences, approximately 10% of them present only once. Study-wide results and limits: It was the authors' suggestion that each seasonal influenza vaccination recruits few new T cells.

Sequenced material: PBMCs from blood, taken roughly 47 days after vaccination. This clonotype was obtained from a man in his forties or fifties who received an inactivated influenza vaccine.

This CDR3 is CASSLAMGRQETQYF. The CDR3 DNA reads as TGCGCCAGCAGCTTGGCGATGGGACGGCAAGAGACCCAGTACTTC. The gene calls are TRBV5-1 and TRBJ2-5; D assignment may be TRBD1 or TRBD2 (5 bases each). The CDR3 runs 15 residues. V lost 0 bases and J lost 2, with 11 bases in between. In germline, CDR1 is SGHRS, CDR2 YFSETQ.